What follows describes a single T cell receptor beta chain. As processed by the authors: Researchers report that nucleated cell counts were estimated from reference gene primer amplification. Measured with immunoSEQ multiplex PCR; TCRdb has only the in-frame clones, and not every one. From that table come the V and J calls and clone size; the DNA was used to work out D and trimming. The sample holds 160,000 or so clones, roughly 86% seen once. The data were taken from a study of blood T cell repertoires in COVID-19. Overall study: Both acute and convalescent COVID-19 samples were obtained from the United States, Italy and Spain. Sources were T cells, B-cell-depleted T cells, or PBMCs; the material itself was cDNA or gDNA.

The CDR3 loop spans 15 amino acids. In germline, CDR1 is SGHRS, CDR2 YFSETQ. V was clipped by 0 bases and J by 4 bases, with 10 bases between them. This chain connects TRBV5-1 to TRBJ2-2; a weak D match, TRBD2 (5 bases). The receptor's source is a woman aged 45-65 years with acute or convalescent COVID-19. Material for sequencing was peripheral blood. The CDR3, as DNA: TGCGCCAGCAGCTTGGCTAGCTCAGGCACCGGGGAGCTGTTTTTT. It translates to CASSLASSGTGELFF.